The 8 T cell receptor beta chains reported below all come from one sample, sequenced in a study of T cell therapy after organ transplantation. Which antigens these TCRs recognize remains unknown. Some clones are missing from TCRdb's copy, which holds only in-frame ones; the method was immunoSEQ multiplex PCR. This table has about 50,000 clones, 94% appearing once. This material consisted of CD8+ T cells from blood, taken before autologous CMV-specific T cell therapy. These receptors came from a human patient who had received a solid organ transplant and had CMV disease.

The chain couples TRBV15 to TRBJ2-5; 9 bases map to TRBD1. V dropped 4 bases and J dropped 5; count of bases not matched to a gene: 11. This CDR3 comprises 16 residues. Per the germline V gene, CDR1 is LNHNV and CDR2 is YYDKDF (reference sequence). The CDR3, as DNA: TGTGCCACCAGCATTTCCTCGGGACAGGGTGGGGAGACCCAGTACTTC. This gives the protein CATSISSGQGGETQYF. Full variable domain (rest looked up from reference TRBV15 and TRBJ2-5): DAMVIQNPRYQVTQFGKPVTLSCSQTLNHNVMYWYQQKSSQAPKLLFHYYDKDFNNEADTPDNFQSRRPNTSFCFLDIRSPGLGDTAMYLCATSISSGQGGETQYFGPGTRLLVL.

The chain carries TRBV11-2 and TRBJ2-7; D may be TRBD1 (5 bases). CDR1 and CDR2 from the germline V gene are SGHAT and FQNNGV. This CDR3 spans 16 amino acids. V was shortened by 0 bases and J by 1 base, with 13 bases between the two germline ends. Here the CDR3 DNA reads TGTGCCAGCAGCTTAGATGTTGTGACAGTTTCCTACGAGCAGTACTTC. Amino acids: CASSLDVVTVSYEQYF.

This clone was observed a single time. The V and J genes are TRBV6-1 and TRBJ2-1, with D possibly being TRBD2 (6 bases). Germline V gene lookup returns CDR1 MNHNS and CDR2 SASEGT. This CDR3 region has 14 residues. V lost 10 bases, J lost 5 bases, and 18 bases lay in between. The CDR3 loop reads CAISWLAENNEQFF. In nucleotides, the CDR3 is TGTGCCATCTCTTGGTTAGCGGAAAACAATGAGCAGTTCTTC.

The rearrangement uses TRBV5-1 and TRBJ2-1, with 9 nucleotides matching TRBD2. The germline V gene encodes CDR1 SGHRS and CDR2 YFSETQ. This CDR3 is 16 amino acids long. J gave up 7 bases and V 0 bases, and 8 bases lay outside the gene matches. The CDR3 DNA follows: TGCGCCAGCAGCTTGGCCGCTAGCGGGGTAGGAAATGAGCAGTTCTTC. It is translated as CASSLAASGVGNEQFF.

This chain connects TRBV6-5 to TRBJ1-6; 7 bases align to TRBD1. V lost 5 bases to trimming and J lost 9 bases; unmatched junction nucleotides: 7. The CDR3 extends over 14 amino acids. Germline V gene sequence: CDR1 MNHEY, CDR2 SVGAGI. The CDR3 sequence: CASSGDSPTSPLHF. In nucleotides, the CDR3 is TGTGCCAGCAGTGGGGACAGCCCCACTTCACCCCTCCACTTT.

The chain is built from TRBV19 and TRBJ1-6, with 9 nucleotides matching TRBD1. The CDR3 totals 15 residues. Trimming cost V 7 bases and J 5 bases; bases outside gene matches: 6. CDR1 and CDR2 from the germline V gene are LNHDA and SQIVND (reference sequence). The CDR3 spells CASTPDRGNNSPLHF. DNA for the CDR3: TGTGCCAGTACACCGGACAGGGGAAATAATTCACCCCTCCACTTT. Complete variable domain (other parts from reference TRBV19 and TRBJ1-6): DGGITQSPKYLFRKEGQNVTLSCEQNLNHDAMYWYRQDPGQGLRLIYYSQIVNDFQKGDIAEGYSVSREKKESFPLTVTSAQKNPTAFYLCASTPDRGNNSPLHFGNGTRLTVT.

The V gene is TRBV4-3, the J gene TRBJ2-1; D may be TRBD2 (5 bases). Germline CDR1 is LGHNA and CDR2 is YSLEER. CDR3 length: 17 amino acids. V shed 0 bases and J shed 0 bases, with 12 bases lying between them. In DNA form, the CDR3 reads TGCGCCAGCAGCCAAGAGGTAGCAACTAGCTCCTACAATGAGCAGTTCTTC. It is translated as CASSQEVATSSYNEQFF.

The V gene is TRBV19, the J gene TRBJ2-7; either TRBD1 or TRBD2 may fit D (5 bases each). The CDR3 spans 11 residues. CDR1 LNHDA and CDR2 SQIVND come from the germline V gene (reference sequence). Deletions cut 8 bases from V and 3 bases from J, with 8 bases between. CDR3 sequence: CASGDGYEQYF. The CDR3 bases are TGTGCCAGTGGGGACGGCTACGAGCAGTACTTC.